One sample yielded the 5 T cell receptor beta chains listed below, sequenced in a study of patients and donors after allogeneic stem cell transplantation. From the RT-PCR reads, TCRdb called clonotypes with MiXCR, one entry per CDR3 protein. The table records about a million distinct CDR3 sequences, under 20% of them present only once. Material for sequencing was blood, either unsorted or a sorted T cell fraction (not recorded which). The receptor source for this set is a human donor who was either an allogeneic HSCT recipient or a stem cell or donor lymphocyte infusion donor (not recorded which). It is not recorded whose cells these are; they may come from a transplant donor.

The J gene is TRBJ2-7, the V gene TRBV4-1; D unresolved. Germline assignment: CDR1 MGHRA and CDR2 YSYEKL. V shed 0 bases and J shed 3 bases, with 12 bases lying between them. The CDR3 runs to 15 residues. The CDR3 spells CASSQDPTDHYEQYF. Here the CDR3 DNA reads TGCGCCAGCAGCCAAGACCCCACAGACCACTACGAGCAGTACTTC.

This clonotype occurred a few times. The CDR3: CASRADRGSPLHF. DNA of the CDR3: TGTGCCAGCAGAGCGGACAGGGGTTCACCCCTCCACTTT. The chain employs TRBV2 and TRBJ1-6, with 9 bases fitting TRBD1. CDR1 SNHLY and CDR2 FYNNEI come from the germline V gene. Germline trimming cut 6 bases from V and 9 bases from J; bases unmatched to any gene: 3. This CDR3 region has 13 residues.

The chain carries TRBV5-5 and TRBJ2-7; D remains unclear. The CDR3 runs 14 residues. The ends were cut back, 0 bases at V and 4 bases at J, with 11 bases in the middle. Germline CDR1 and CDR2: SGHKS and YYEKEE (reference sequence). CDR3 loop: CASSLDPVGYEQYF. Here the CDR3 DNA reads TGTGCCAGCAGCTTGGACCCCGTTGGGTACGAGCAGTACTTC.

The J gene is TRBJ2-1, the V gene TRBV11-2; TRBD2 is a possible D gene (6 bases). CDR1 is SGHAT, CDR2 FQNNGV, per germline. V lost 4 bases and J lost 12, with 19 bases in between. There are 14 residues in the CDR3. CDR3 sequence reads: CASSSLEWDFRQFF. The DNA of the CDR3 is TGTGCCAGCAGCTCCCTAGAATGGGACTTTAGGCAGTTCTTC.

The chain uses TRBV5-1 and TRBJ2-3; maybe TRBD2 (6 bases). The CDR3 is 14 residues long. V was pared by 9 bases and J by 2 bases, with 16 bases between. The germline V gene has CDR1 SGHRS and CDR2 YFSETQ. The CDR3 here is CATWGDGPTDTQYF. Written as DNA, the CDR3 is TGCGCCACCTGGGGGGACGGCCCCACAGATACGCAGTATTTT.